These 13 T cell receptor beta chains were all obtained from the same sample, sequenced in a study of shared clonotypes between healthy human individuals. Clones were sequenced by immunoSEQ multiplex PCR, and TCRdb holds only the in-frame ones, with some missing. Altogether 650,000 to 800,000 clones are present, roughly 72% being singletons, with the ten largest covering under 2%. The sequencing sample was made of memory CD4+ T cells sorted from blood. The sample's subset: CD45RA-negative fraction. Source of these receptors: a woman between 25 and 40 years old in good health.

The rearrangement links TRBV6-1 to TRBJ2-7, with 14 nucleotides matching TRBD2. From germline, CDR1 is MNHNS and CDR2 SASEGT. This CDR3 spans 15 amino acids. V dropped 5 bases and J dropped 6; count of bases not matched to a gene: 6. This chain's CDR3 is CASSSRLAGGSEQYF. The CDR3 nucleotides read TGTGCCAGCAGTAGCCGACTAGCGGGAGGGTCCGAGCAGTACTTC.

Only one count was recorded for this clone. The chain couples TRBV5-1 to TRBJ2-2; D is unclear. CDR1 is SGHRS, CDR2 YFSETQ, per germline. The CDR3 spans 15 residues. Trimming took 2 bases from V and 3 from J, leaving 11 bases between them. As DNA, the CDR3 is TGCGCCAGCAGCTTAGCACTACCCCACACCGGGGAGCTGTTTTTT. This codes for CASSLALPHTGELFF. Using reference TRBV5-1 and TRBJ2-2 for the parts outside the CDR3, the full variable domain is KAGVTQTPRYLIKTRGQQVTLSCSPISGHRSVSWYQQTPGQGLQFLFEYFSETQRNKGNFPGRFSGRQFSNSRSEMNVSTLELGDSALYLCASSLALPHTGELFFGEGSRLTVL.

The V and J genes are TRBV2 and TRBJ1-1, with D maybe TRBD1 (5 bases). In germline, CDR1 is SNHLY, CDR2 FYNNEI. This CDR3 spans 14 amino acids. Trimming took 5 bases from V and 5 from J, leaving 15 bases between them. DNA of the CDR3: TGTGCCAGCAGTTCAGGGCAGCGGGATACTGAAGCTTTCTTT. It codes for CASSSGQRDTEAFF.

The genes are TRBV5-1 and TRBJ2-7; a weak D match, TRBD2 (6 bases). CDR1 and CDR2 (germline): SGHRS, YFSETQ. Trimming removed 4 bases from V and 7 bases from J, with 15 bases in between. CDR3 length equals 13 residues. The CDR3 reads CASSDGGPGEQYF. The DNA of the CDR3 is TGCGCCAGCAGCGACGGAGGGCCGGGGGAGCAGTACTTC.

This clone was counted a few times. The chain carries TRBV28 and TRBJ2-3; D is unclear. This CDR3 region has 13 residues. Trimming took off 2 bases at V and 0 bases at J, with 3 bases between the two ends. The germline CDR1 and CDR2 sequences are MDHEN and SYDVKM. CDR3 DNA: TGTGCCAGCAGTTTACGGAGCACAGATACGCAGTATTTT. It translates to CASSLRSTDTQYF.

Concerning this clone: Other nucleotide sequences from this sample produce the same CDR3. The V call is TRBV11-2, the J call TRBJ2-3; 7 bases match TRBD1. V shed 3 bases and J 4 bases; nucleotides not matched to a gene: 10. The CDR3 has 16 amino acids. Germline-derived CDR1 and CDR2 are SGHAT and FQNNGV. CDR3 in amino acids: CASSLGQGVFADTQYF. In DNA form, the CDR3 reads TGTGCCAGCAGCTTGGGTCAGGGGGTTTTTGCAGATACGCAGTATTTT.

The V and J genes are TRBV28 and TRBJ2-5; 7 bases match TRBD1. CDR3 length: 14 residues. Looked up from germline, CDR1 is MDHEN and CDR2 is SYDVKM. V dropped 10 bases and J dropped 0; count of bases not matched to a gene: 8. The CDR3 nucleotides read TGTGCCAACTATCCGACAGGGAACCAAGAGACCCAGTACTTC. It specifies CANYPTGNQETQYF.

This clone showed up just a few times. The chain uses TRBV2 and TRBJ1-1; the D is unclear. From germline, CDR1 is SNHLY and CDR2 FYNNEI. V was cut by 8 bases and J by 11 bases, with 15 bases left in between. CDR3 length: 11 residues. CDR3 sequence reads: CASGSTASAFF. The CDR3 bases are TGTGCCAGCGGATCAACAGCGTCTGCTTTCTTT.

Only a few counts were recorded for this clone. The V and J genes are TRBV27 and TRBJ2-1; D not resolved. Trimming stripped 3 bases from V and 4 bases from J, with 7 bases between. This CDR3 has 13 amino acids. From germline, CDR1 is MNHEY and CDR2 SMNVEV (reference sequence). The CDR3 protein is CASSFDIYNEQFF. CDR3 sequence (DNA): TGTGCCAGCAGTTTCGACATTTACAATGAGCAGTTCTTC.

This clone has only a few counts. Other DNA sequences within the sample encode an identical CDR3. The DNA of the CDR3 is TGTGCCAGCAGTTACGGGGGGAGCAATCAGCCCCAGCATTTT. Residues: CASSYGGSNQPQHF. V usage is TRBV6-6 and J usage is TRBJ1-5, with D perhaps matching TRBD1 (5 bases). The CDR3 runs 14 residues. Germline CDR1 and CDR2: MNHNY and SVGAGI (reference sequence). V was cut by 2 bases and J by 1 base, with 6 bases left in between.

This rearrangement joins TRBV2 to TRBJ2-1, with D hard to call. The V end lost 4 bases, the J end lost 3 bases, and 13 bases lay between the germline ends. CDR3 length: 15 residues. Per the germline V gene, CDR1 is SNHLY and CDR2 is FYNNEI. CDR3 coding DNA: TGTGCCAGCAGTGCTCAAGGGAATTTCTACAATGAGCAGTTCTTC. This gives the protein CASSAQGNFYNEQFF. Complete variable domain (other parts from reference TRBV2 and TRBJ2-1): EPEVTQTPSHQVTQMGQEVILRCVPISNHLYFYWYRQILGQKVEFLVSFYNNEISEKSEIFDDQFSVERPDGSNFTLKIRSTKLEDSAMYFCASSAQGNFYNEQFFGPGTRLTVL.

The chain uses TRBV28 and TRBJ1-5; perhaps TRBD1 as D (6 bases). The CDR3 has 15 residues. The germline V gene encodes CDR1 MDHEN and CDR2 SYDVKM. V lost 3 bases, J lost 6 bases, and 15 bases lay in between. For the CDR3, the DNA is TGTGCCAGCAGTTTTGGGGGGCAACGGGCTCAGCCCCAGCATTTT. Translated, it gives CASSFGGQRAQPQHF.

On this clone: A junction boundary mismatches the germline segment, possibly from a read error. The rearrangement links TRBV29-1 to TRBJ2-4; D is ambiguous. The CDR3 loop spans 13 amino acids. The V gene's germline CDR1 is SQVTM and CDR2 ANQGSEA. The CDR3 here is CSAEPERRNIQYF. Here the CDR3 DNA reads TGCAGCGCTGAACCGGAGCGCAGAAACATTCAGTACTTC.